The text below deals with one T cell receptor beta chain. This specimen belongs to a study of blood T cell repertoires in COVID-19. Study details: The United States, Italy and Spain provided the acute and convalescent COVID-19 samples.

Cohort 3 recovery required two negative PCRs, clearance, or symptom resolution. Per the germline V gene, CDR1 is SGHRS and CDR2 is YFSETQ. Trimming left V 0 bases short and J 8 bases short, with 15 bases between. The CDR3 has 15 amino acids. Measured with immunoSEQ multiplex PCR; TCRdb has only the in-frame clones, and not every one. The table lists a few hundred thousand clones, around 84% of them singletons. Sequences were obtained from PBMCs or T cells enriched from blood (not recorded which). The rearrangement links TRBV5-1 to TRBJ2-1; tentative D call: TRBD1 (5 bases). The TCR originated in a woman aged 45-59 years who had recovered from COVID-19. CDR3 protein: CASSLVPGKSYEQFF. CDR3 nucleotide sequence: TGCGCCAGCAGCTTGGTACCAGGGAAATCCTATGAGCAGTTCTTC.